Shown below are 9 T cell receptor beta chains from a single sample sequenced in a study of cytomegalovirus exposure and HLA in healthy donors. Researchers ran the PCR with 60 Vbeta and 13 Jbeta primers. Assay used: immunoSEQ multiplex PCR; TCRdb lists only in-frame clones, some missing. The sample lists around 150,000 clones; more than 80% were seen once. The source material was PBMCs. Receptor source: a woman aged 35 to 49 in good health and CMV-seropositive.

The CDR3: CASSLDWATDTQYF. The CDR3 region has the DNA TGTGCCAGCAGCTTAGATTGGGCCACAGATACGCAGTATTTT. The rearrangement links TRBV7-2 to TRBJ2-3; D is undetermined. This CDR3 is built from 14 residues. V was cut by 1 base and J by 2 bases, with 7 bases left in between. The germline V gene encodes CDR1 SGHTA and CDR2 FQGNSA.

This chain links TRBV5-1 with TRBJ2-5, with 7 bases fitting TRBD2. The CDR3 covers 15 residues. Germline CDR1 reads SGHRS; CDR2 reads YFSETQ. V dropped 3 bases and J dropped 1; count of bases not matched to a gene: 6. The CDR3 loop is CASSSSGVSQETQYF. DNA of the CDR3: TGCGCCAGCAGCTCCAGCGGGGTCAGCCAAGAGACCCAGTACTTC.

The CDR3 region has the DNA TGTGCCACCGTGGACAGGGGTGAGGTAGATACGCAGTATTTT. It translates to CATVDRGEVDTQYF. This chain connects TRBV19 to TRBJ2-3; 9 bases are a match to TRBD1. V lost 10 bases to trimming and J lost 5 bases; unmatched junction nucleotides: 10. CDR1 and CDR2 from the germline V gene are LNHDA and SQIVND (reference sequence). The CDR3 spans 14 residues. The variable domain in full, completed from reference TRBV19 and TRBJ2-3, reads DGGITQSPKYLFRKEGQNVTLSCEQNLNHDAMYWYRQDPGQGLRLIYYSQIVNDFQKGDIAEGYSVSREKKESFPLTVTSAQKNPTAFYLCATVDRGEVDTQYFGPGTRLTVL.

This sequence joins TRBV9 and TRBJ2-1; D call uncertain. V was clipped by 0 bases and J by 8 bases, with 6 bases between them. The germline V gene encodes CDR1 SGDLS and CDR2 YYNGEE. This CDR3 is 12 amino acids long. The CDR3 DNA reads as TGTGCCAGCAGCGTAGCGCCGGATGAGCAGTTCTTC. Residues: CASSVAPDEQFF.

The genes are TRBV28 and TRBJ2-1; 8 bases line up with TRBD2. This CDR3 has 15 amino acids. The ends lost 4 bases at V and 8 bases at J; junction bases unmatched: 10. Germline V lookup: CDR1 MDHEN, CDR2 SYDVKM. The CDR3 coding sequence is TGTGCCAGCAGTTCCCGGGAGGGGGTTGAGGATGAGCAGTTCTTC. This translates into CASSSREGVEDEQFF.

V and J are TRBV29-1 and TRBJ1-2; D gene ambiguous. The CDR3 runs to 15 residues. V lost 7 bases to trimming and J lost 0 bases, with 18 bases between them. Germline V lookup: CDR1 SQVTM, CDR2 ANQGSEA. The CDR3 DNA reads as TGCAGCGCCGACCCGACACAGCCTTCTAACTATGGCTACACCTTC. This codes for CSADPTQPSNYGYTF.

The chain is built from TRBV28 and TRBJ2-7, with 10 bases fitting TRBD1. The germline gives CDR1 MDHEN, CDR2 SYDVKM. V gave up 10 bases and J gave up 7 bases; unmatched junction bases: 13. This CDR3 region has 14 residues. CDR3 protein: CAISAGTGVREQYF. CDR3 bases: TGTGCCATATCTGCCGGGACAGGGGTCCGGGAGCAGTACTTC.

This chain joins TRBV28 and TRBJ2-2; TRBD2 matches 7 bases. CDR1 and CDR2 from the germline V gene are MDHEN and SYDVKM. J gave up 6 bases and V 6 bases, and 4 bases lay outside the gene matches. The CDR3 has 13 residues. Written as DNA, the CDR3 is TGTGCCAGCAGATTAGCGGGCGCCGGGGAGCTGTTTTTT. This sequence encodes CASRLAGAGELFF. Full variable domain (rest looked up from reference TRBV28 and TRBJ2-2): DVKVTQSSRYLVKRTGEKVFLECVQDMDHENMFWYRQDPGLGLRLIYFSYDVKMKEKGDIPEGYSVSREKKERFSLILESASTNQTSMYLCASRLAGAGELFFGEGSRLTVL.

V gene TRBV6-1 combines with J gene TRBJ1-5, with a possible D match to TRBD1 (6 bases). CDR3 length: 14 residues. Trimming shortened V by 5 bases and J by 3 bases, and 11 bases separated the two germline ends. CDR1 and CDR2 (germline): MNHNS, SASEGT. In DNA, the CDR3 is TGTGCCAGCAGTCCGGACAGAACCAATCAGCCCCAGCATTTT. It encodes CASSPDRTNQPQHF.